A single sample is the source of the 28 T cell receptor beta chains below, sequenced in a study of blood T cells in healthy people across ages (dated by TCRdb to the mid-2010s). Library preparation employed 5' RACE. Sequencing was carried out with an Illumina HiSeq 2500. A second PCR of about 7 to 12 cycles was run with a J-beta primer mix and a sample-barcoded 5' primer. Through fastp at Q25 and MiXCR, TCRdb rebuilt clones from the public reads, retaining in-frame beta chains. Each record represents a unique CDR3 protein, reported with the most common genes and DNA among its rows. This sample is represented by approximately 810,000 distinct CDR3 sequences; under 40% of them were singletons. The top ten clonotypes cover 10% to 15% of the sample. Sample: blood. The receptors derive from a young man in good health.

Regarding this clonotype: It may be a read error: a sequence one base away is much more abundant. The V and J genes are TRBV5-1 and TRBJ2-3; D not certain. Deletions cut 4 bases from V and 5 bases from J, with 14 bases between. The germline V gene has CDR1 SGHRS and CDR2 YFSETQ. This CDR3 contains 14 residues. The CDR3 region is CASSVSGSGDTQYF. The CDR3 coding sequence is TGCGCCAGCAGCGTAAGTGGATCCGGAGATACGCAGTATTTT. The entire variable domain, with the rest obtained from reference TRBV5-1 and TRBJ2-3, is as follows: KAGVTQTPRYLIKTRGQQVTLSCSPISGHRSVSWYQQTPGQGLQFLFEYFSETQRNKGNFPGRFSGRQFSNSRSEMNVSTLELGDSALYLCASSVSGSGDTQYFGPGTRLTVL.

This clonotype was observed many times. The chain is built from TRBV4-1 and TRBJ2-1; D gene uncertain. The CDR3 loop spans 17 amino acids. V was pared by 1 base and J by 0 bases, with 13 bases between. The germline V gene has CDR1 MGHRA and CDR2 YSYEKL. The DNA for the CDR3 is TGCGCCAGCAGCCAAGTGGGTGGGGTGGGCTCCTACAATGAGCAGTTCTTC. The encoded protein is CASSQVGGVGSYNEQFF.

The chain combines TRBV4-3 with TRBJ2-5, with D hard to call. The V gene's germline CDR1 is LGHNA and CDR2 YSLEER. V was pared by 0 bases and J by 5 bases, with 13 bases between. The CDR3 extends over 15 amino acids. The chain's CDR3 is CASSQDLAVRETQYF. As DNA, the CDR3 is TGCGCCAGCAGCCAAGATCTCGCGGTTCGGGAGACCCAGTACTTC.

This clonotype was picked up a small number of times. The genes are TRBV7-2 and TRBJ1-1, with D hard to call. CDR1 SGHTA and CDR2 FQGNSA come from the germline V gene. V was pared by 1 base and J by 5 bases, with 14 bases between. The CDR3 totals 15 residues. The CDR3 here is CASSLESGVVTEAFF. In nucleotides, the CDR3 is TGTGCCAGCAGCTTAGAATCAGGTGTAGTAACTGAAGCTTTCTTT.

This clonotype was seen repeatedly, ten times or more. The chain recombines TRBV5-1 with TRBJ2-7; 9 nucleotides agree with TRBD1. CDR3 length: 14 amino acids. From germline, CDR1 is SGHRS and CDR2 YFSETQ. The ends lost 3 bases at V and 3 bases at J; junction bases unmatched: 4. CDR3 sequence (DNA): TGCGCCAGCAGCTCGGAGGACAGGGGCTACGAGCAGTACTTC. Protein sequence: CASSSEDRGYEQYF.

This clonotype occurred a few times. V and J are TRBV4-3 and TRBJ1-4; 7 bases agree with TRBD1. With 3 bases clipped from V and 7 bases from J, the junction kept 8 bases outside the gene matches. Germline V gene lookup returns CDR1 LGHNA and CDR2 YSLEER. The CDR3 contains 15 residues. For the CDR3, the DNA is TGCGCCAGCAGCCAGGGGACAGTCGGTGCTGAAAAACTGTTTTTT. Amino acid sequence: CASSQGTVGAEKLFF.

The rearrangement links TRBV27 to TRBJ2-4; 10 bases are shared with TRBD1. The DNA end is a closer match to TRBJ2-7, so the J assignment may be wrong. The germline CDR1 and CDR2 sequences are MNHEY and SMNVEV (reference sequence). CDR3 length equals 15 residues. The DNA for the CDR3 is TGTGCCAGCAGTAGAGTGACAGGGGGCCTATACGAGCAGTACTTC. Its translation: CASSRVTGGLYEQYF.

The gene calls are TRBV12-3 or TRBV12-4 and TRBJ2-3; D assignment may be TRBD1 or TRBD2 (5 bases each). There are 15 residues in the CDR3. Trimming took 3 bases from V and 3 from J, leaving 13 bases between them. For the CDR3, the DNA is TGTGCCAGCAGTTTTTACACGGGGCCTACAGATACGCAGTATTTT. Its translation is CASSFYTGPTDTQYF.

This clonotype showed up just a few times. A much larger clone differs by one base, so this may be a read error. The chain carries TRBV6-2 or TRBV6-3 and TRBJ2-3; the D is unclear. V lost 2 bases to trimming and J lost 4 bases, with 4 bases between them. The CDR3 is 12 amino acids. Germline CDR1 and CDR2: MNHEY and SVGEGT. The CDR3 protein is CASSYGPDTQYF. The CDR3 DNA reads TGTGCCAGCAGTTACGGCCCAGATACGCAGTATTTT.

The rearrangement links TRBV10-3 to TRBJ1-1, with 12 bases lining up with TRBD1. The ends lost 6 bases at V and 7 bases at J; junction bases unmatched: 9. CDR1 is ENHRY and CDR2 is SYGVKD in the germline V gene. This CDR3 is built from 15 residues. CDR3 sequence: CAIRQAGQGAVEAFF. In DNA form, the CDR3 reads TGTGCCATCAGGCAAGCGGGACAGGGGGCTGTTGAAGCTTTCTTT.

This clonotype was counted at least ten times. The DNA for the CDR3 is TGTGCCAGCAGCTTAGGACTAGCGGAAAAAAACATTCAGTACTTC. This sequence encodes CASSLGLAEKNIQYF. The chain is built from TRBV7-2 and TRBJ2-4, with 9 bases fitting TRBD2. The CDR3 extends over 15 amino acids. V gave up 1 base and J gave up 4 bases; unmatched junction bases: 2. Germline loops: CDR1 SGHTA, CDR2 FQGNSA.

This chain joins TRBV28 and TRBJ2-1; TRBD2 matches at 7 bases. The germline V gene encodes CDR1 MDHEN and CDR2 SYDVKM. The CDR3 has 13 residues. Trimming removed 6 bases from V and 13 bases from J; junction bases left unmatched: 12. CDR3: CASRGGITETQFF. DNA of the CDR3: TGTGCCAGCAGGGGGGGGATAACGGAGACCCAGTTCTTC.

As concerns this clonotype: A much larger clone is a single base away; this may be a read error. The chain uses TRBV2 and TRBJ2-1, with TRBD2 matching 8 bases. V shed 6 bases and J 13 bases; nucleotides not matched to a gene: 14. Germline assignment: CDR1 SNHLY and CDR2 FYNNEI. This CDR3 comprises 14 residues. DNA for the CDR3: TGTGCCAGCAGCGGGGGACTAGTAGAAGAGACCCAGTTCTTC. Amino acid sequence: CASSGGLVEETQFF.

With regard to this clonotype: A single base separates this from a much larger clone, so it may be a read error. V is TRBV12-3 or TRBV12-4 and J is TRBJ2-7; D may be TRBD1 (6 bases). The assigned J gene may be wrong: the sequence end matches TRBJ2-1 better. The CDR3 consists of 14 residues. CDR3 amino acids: CASSRQVGAYEQFF. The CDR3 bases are TGTGCCAGCAGTAGACAGGTGGGAGCCTACGAGCAGTTCTTC.

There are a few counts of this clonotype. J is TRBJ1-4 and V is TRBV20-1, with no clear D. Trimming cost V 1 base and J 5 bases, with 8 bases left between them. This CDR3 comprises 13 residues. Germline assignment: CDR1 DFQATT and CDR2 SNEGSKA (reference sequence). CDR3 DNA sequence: TGCAGTGCTAGAGGCATGAACAATGAAAAACTGTTTTTT. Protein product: CSARGMNNEKLFF.

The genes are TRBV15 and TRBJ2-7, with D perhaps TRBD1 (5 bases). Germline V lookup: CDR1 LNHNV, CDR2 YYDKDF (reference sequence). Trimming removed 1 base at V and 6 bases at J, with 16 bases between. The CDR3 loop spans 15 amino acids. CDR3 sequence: CATSRGLDSWFEQYF. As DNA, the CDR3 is TGTGCCACCAGCAGAGGCCTAGACAGTTGGTTCGAGCAGTACTTC.

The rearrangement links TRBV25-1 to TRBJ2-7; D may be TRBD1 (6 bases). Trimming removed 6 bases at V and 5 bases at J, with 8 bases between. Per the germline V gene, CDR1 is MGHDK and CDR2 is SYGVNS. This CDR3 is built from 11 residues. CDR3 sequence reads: CASRGAHEQYF. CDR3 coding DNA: TGTGCCAGCAGGGGGGCACACGAGCAGTACTTC.

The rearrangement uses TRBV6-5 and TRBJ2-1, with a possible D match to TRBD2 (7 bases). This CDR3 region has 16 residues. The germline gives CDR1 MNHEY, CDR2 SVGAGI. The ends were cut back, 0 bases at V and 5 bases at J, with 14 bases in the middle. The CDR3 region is CASSYSREGGNNEQFF. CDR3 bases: TGTGCCAGCAGTTACTCTAGGGAGGGGGGGAACAATGAGCAGTTCTTC.

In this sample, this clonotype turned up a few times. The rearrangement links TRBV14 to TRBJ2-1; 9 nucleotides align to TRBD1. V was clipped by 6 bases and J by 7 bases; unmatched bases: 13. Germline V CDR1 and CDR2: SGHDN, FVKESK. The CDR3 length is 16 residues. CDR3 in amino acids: CASRGSDRGRPNEQFF. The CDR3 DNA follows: TGTGCCAGCAGGGGGTCGGACAGGGGTAGGCCGAATGAGCAGTTCTTC.

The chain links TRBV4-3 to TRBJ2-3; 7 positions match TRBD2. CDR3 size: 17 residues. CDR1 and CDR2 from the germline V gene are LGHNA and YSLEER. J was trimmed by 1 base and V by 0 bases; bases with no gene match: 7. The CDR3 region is CASSQDNREARTDTQYF. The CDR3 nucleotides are TGCGCCAGCAGCCAAGATAACCGGGAGGCGCGCACAGATACGCAGTATTTT.

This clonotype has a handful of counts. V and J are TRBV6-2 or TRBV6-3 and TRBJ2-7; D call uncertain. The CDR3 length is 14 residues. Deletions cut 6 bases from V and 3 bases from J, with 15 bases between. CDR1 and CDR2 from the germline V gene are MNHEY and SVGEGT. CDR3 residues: CASRQHRLFYEQYF. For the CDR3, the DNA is TGTGCCAGCAGACAACACCGCCTTTTCTACGAGCAGTACTTC.

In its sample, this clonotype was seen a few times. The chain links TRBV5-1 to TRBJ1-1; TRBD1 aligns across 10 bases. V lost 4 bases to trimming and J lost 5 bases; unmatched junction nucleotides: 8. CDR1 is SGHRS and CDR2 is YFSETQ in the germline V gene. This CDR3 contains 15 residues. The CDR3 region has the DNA TGCGCCAGCAGCGATTGGACAGGGGGGGGTACTGAAGCTTTCTTT. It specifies CASSDWTGGGTEAFF.

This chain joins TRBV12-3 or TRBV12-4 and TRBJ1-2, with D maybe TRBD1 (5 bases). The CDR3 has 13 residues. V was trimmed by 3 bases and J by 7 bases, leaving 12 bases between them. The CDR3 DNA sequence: TGTGCCAGCAGTTTGGTGGGGGACTCTGGCTACACCTTC. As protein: CASSLVGDSGYTF.

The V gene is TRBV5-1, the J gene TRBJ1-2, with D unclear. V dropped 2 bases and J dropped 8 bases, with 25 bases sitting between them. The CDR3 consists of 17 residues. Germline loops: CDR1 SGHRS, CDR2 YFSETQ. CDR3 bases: TGCGCCAGCAGCTTATCCCCTTACGCACTGGAAGGGTTGGGCTACACCTTC. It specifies CASSLSPYALEGLGYTF.

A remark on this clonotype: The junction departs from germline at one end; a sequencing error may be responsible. CDR3 bases: TGCGGTGCTCAGACGGGGATTAATGAAAAACTGTTTTTT. Amino acid sequence: CGAQTGINEKLFF. The gene calls are TRBV20-1 and TRBJ1-4; D gene ambiguous. The CDR3 consists of 13 residues. CDR1 DFQATT and CDR2 SNEGSKA come from the germline V gene (reference sequence).

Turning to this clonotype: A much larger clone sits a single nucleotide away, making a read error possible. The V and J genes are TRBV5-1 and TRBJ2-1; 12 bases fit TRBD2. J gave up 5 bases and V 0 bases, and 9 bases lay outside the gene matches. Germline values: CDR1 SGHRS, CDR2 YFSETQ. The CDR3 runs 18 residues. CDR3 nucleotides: TGCGCCAGCAGCTTGGTTCACGCTAGCGGGGGGGCCGACAATGAGCAGTTCTTC. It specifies CASSLVHASGGADNEQFF.

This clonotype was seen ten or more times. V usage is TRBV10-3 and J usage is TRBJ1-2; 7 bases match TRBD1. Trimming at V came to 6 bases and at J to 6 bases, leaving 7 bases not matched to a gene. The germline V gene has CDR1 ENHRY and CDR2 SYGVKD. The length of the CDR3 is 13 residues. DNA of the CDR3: TGTGCCATCAGCGACAGGGAAATGAATGGCTACACCTTC. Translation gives CAISDREMNGYTF.

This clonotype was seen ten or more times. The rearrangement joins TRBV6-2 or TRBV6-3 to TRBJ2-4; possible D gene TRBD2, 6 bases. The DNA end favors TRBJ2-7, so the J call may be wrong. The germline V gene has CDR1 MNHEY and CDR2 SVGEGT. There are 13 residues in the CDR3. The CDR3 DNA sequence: TGTGCCAGCAGTGCCATTGCGGGGACCGAGCAGTACTTC. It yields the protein CASSAIAGTEQYF.